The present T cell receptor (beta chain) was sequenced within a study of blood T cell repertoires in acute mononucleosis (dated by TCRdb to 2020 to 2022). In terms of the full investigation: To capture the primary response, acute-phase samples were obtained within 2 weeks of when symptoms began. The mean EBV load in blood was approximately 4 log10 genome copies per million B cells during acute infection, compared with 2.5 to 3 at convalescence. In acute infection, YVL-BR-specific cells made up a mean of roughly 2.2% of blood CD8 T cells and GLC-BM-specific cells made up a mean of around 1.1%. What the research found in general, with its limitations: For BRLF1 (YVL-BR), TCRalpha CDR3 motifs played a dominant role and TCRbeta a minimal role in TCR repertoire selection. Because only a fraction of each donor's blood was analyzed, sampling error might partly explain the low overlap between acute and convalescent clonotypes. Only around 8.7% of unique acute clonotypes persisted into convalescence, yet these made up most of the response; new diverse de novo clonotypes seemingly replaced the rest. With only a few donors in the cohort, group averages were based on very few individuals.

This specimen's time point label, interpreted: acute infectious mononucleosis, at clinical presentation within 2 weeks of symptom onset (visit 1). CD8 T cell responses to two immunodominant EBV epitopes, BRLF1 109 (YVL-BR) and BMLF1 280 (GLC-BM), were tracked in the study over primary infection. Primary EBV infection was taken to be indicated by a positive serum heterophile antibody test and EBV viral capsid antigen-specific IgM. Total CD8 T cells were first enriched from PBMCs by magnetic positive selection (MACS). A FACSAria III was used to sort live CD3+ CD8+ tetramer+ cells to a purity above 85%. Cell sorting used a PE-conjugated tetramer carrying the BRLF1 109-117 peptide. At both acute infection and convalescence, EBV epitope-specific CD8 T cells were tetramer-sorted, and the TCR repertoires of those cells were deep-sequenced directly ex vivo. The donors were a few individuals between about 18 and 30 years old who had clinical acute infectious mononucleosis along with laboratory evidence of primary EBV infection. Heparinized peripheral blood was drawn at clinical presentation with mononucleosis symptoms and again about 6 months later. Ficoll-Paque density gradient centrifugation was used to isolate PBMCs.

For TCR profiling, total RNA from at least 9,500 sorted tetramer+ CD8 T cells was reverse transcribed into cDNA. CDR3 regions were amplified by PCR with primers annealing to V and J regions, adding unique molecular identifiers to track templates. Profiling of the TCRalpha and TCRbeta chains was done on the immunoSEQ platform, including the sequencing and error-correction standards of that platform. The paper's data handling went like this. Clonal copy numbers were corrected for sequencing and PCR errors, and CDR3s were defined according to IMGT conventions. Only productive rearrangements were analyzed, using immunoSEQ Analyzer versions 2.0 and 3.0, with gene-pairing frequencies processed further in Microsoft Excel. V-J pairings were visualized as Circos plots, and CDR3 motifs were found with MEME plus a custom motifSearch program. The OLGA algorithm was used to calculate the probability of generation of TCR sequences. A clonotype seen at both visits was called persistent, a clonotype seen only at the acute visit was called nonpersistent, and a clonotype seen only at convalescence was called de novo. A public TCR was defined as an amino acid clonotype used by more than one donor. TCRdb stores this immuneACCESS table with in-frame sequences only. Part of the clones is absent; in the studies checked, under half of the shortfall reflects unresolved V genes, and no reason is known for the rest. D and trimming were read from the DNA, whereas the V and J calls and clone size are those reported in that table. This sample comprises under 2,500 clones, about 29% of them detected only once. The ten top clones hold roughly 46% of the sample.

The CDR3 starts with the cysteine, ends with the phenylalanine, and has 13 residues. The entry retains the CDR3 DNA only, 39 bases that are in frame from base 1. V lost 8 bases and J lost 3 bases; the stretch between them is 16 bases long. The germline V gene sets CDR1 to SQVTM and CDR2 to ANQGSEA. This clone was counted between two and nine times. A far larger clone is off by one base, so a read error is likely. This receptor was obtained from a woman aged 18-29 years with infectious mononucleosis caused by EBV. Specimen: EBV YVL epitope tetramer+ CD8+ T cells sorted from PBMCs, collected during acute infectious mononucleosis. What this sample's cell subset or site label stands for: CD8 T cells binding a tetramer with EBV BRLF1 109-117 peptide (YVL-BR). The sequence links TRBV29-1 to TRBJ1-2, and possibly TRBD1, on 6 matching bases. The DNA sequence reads TGCAGCTTCCGACAGGTGGACGACTATGGCTACACCTTC. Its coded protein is CSFRQVDDYGYTF.